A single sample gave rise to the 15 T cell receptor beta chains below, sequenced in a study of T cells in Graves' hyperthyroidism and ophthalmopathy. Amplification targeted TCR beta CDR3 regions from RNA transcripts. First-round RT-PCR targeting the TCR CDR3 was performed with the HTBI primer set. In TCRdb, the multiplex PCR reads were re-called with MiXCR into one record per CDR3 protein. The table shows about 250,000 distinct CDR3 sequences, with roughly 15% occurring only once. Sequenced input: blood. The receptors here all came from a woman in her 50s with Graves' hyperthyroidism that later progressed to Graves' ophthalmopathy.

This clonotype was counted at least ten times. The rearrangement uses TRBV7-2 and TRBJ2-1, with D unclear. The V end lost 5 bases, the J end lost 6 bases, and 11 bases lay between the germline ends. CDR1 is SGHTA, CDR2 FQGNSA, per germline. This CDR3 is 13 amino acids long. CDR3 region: CASSVGPSNEQFF. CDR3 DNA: TGTGCCAGCAGCGTTGGGCCTTCCAATGAGCAGTTCTTC.

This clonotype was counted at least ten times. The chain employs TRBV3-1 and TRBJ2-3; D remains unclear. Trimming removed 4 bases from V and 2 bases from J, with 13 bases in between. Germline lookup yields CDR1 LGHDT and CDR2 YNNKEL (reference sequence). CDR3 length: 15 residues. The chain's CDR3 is CASSPRVADTDTQYF. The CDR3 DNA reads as TGTGCCAGCAGCCCCCGGGTCGCTGACACAGATACGCAGTATTTT.

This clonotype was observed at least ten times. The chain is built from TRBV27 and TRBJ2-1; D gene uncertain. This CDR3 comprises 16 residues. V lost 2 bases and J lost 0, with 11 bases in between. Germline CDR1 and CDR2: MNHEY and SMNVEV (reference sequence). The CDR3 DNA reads TGTGCCAGCAGTTTAGCGTCGACGAGCTCCTACAATGAGCAGTTCTTC. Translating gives CASSLASTSSYNEQFF.

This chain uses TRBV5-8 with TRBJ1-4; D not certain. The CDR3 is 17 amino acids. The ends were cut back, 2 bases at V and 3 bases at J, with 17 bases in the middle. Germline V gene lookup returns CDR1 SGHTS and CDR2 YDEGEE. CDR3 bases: TGTGCCAGCAGCTTCGGCGTTAGGGATCTCTCTAATGAAAAACTGTTTTTT. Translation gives CASSFGVRDLSNEKLFF.

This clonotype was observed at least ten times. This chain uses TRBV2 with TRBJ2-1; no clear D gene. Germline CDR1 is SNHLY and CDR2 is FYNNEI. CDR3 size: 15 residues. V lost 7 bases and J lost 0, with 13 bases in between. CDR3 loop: CASTVLAGSYNEQFF. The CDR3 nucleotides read TGTGCCAGCACGGTGCTTGCCGGCTCCTACAATGAGCAGTTCTTC.

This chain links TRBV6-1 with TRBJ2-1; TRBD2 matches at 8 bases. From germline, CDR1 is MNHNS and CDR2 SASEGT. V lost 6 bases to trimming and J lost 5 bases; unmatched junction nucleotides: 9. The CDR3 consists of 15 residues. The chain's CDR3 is CASRSLAGRDNEQFF. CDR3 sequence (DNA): TGTGCCAGCAGATCGTTAGCGGGAAGGGACAATGAGCAGTTCTTC.

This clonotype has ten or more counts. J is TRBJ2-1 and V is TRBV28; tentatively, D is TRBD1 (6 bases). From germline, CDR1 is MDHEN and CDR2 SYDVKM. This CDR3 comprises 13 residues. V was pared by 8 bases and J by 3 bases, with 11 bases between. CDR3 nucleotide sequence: TGTGCCAGCCGGGACATAAACTACAATGAGCAGTTCTTC. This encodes CASRDINYNEQFF.

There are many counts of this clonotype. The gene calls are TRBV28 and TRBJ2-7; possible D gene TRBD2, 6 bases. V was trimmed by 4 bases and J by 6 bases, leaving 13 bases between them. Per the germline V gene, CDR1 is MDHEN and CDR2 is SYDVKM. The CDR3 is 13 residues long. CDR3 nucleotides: TGTGCCAGCAGTTCCAGAGGAGGGCTCGAGCAGTACTTC. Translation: CASSSRGGLEQYF.

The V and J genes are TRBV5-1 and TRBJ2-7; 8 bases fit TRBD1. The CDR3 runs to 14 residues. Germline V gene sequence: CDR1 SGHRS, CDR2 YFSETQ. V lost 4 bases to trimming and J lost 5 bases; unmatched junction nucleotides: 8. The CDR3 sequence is CASSLQGVVNEQYF. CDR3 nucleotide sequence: TGCGCCAGCAGCCTACAGGGGGTAGTGAACGAGCAGTACTTC.

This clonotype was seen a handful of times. As DNA, the CDR3 is TGTGCCAGCTCTCTAACGGACCCGGGGAACTGGGGTTCACCCCTCCACTTT. Translation: CASSLTDPGNWGSPLHF. The J gene is TRBJ1-6, the V gene TRBV18; D uncertain. The CDR3 sequence is 17 residues long. Germline V gene sequence: CDR1 KGHSH, CDR2 LQKENI. Trimming pared 6 bases from V and 9 bases from J, leaving 24 bases between.

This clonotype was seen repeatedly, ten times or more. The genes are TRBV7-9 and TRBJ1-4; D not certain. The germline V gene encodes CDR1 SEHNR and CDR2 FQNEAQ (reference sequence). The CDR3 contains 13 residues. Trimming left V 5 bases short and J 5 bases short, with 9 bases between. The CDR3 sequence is CASSGRSNEKLFF. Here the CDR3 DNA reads TGTGCCAGCAGCGGACGGTCAAATGAAAAACTGTTTTTT.

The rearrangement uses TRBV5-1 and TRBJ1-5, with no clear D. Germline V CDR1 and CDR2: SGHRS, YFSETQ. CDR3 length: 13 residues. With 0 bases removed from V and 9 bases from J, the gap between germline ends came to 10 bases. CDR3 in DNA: TGCGCCAGCAGCTTGGAGCCGTTTCGGCCCCAGCATTTT. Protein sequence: CASSLEPFRPQHF. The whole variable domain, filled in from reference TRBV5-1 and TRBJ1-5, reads KAGVTQTPRYLIKTRGQQVTLSCSPISGHRSVSWYQQTPGQGLQFLFEYFSETQRNKGNFPGRFSGRQFSNSRSEMNVSTLELGDSALYLCASSLEPFRPQHFGDGTRLSIL.

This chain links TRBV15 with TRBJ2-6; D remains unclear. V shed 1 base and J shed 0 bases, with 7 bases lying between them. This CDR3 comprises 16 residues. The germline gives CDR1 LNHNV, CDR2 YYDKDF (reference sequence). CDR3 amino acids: CATSRGDISGANVLTF. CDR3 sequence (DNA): TGTGCCACCAGCAGAGGTGACATCTCTGGGGCCAACGTCCTGACTTTC.

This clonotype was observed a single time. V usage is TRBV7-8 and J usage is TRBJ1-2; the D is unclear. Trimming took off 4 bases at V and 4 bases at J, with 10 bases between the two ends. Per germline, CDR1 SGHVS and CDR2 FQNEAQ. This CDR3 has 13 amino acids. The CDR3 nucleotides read TGTGCCAGCAGCTCCCCCCGGGGCTATGGCTACACCTTC. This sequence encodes CASSSPRGYGYTF.

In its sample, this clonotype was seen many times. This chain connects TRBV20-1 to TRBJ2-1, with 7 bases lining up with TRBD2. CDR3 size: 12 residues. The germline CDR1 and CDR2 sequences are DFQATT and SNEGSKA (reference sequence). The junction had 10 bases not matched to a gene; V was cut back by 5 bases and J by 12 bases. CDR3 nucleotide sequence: TGCAGTGCTCCCCCCGGACTAGGATGGCAGTTCTTC. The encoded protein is CSAPPGLGWQFF.